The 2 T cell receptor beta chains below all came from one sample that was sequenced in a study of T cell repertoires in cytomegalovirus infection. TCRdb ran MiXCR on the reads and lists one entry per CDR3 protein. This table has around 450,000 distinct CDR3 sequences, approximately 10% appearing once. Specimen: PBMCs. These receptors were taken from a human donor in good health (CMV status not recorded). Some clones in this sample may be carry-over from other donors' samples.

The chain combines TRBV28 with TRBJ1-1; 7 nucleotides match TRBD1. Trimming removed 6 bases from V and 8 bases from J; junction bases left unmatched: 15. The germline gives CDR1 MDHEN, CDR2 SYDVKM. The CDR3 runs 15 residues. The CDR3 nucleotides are TGTGCCAGCAGCAAATCGACGACCAGGACAGGAGAAGCTTTCTTT. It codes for CASSKSTTRTGEAFF. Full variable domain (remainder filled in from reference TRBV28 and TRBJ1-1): DVKVTQSSRYLVKRTGEKVFLECVQDMDHENMFWYRQDPGLGLRLIYFSYDVKMKEKGDIPEGYSVSREKKERFSLILESASTNQTSMYLCASSKSTTRTGEAFFGQGTRLTVV.

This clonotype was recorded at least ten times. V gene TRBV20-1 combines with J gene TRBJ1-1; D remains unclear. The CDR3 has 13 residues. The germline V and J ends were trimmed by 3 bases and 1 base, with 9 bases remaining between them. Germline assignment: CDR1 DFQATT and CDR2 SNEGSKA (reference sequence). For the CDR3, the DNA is TGCAGTGCTAGGCGTGGAGAGAACACTGAAGCTTTCTTT. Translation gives CSARRGENTEAFF.